The clone carrying this TCR beta chain has a count of ten or more. MiXCR, run by TCRdb on the 5' RACE reads, gives a single entry per CDR3 protein. The sample records some 150,000 distinct CDR3 sequences, over 6% being singletons. The data were obtained in a study of T-cell memory formation after mild COVID-19. About the research overall: Clusters of TCRs were largely donor specific.

The CDR3 loop spans 14 amino acids. Trimming took 2 bases from V and 7 from J; bases not matched to a gene: 6. Germline V gene data show CDR1 as SGHRS and CDR2 as YFSETQ. The specimen sequenced was PBMCs or a T cell subset sorted from them (not recorded which). The chain carries TRBV5-1 and TRBJ1-1; 9 positions match TRBD1. The source is an adult woman who had mild COVID-19 (a few samples of this study predate the infection). Cell type and time point are not known. The CDR3 sequence is CASSFGTGRGEAFF. DNA for the CDR3: TGCGCCAGCAGCTTCGGGACAGGGCGCGGTGAAGCTTTCTTT.